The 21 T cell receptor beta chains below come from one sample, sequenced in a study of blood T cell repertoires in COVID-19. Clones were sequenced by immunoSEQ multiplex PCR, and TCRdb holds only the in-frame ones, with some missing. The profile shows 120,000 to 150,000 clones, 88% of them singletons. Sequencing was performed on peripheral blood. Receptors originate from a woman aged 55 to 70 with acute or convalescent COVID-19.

CDR3 amino acids: CASSLVRSGDTEAFF. The CDR3 nucleotides read TGTGCCAGCAGCTTAGTACGATCGGGTGACACTGAAGCTTTCTTT. The chain recombines TRBV7-9 with TRBJ1-1; D gene ambiguous. V shed 1 base and J shed 3 bases, with 12 bases lying between them. CDR1 SEHNR and CDR2 FQNEAQ come from the germline V gene (reference sequence). CDR3 size: 15 residues.

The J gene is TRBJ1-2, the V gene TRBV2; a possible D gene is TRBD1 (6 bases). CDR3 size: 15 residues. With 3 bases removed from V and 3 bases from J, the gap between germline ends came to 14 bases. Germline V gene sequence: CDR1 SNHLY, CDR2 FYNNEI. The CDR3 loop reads CASSEWGPPDYGYTF. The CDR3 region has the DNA TGTGCCAGCAGTGAGTGGGGGCCTCCCGACTATGGCTACACCTTC.

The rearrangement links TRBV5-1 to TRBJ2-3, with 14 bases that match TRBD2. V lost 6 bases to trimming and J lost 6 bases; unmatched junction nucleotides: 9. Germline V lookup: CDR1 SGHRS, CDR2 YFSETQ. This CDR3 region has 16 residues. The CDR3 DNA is TGCGCCAGCACCCTGGGACTAGCGGGGGCAGGGGATACGCAGTATTTT. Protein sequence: CASTLGLAGAGDTQYF. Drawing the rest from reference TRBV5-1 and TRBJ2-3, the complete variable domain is KAGVTQTPRYLIKTRGQQVTLSCSPISGHRSVSWYQQTPGQGLQFLFEYFSETQRNKGNFPGRFSGRQFSNSRSEMNVSTLELGDSALYLCASTLGLAGAGDTQYFGPGTRLTVL.

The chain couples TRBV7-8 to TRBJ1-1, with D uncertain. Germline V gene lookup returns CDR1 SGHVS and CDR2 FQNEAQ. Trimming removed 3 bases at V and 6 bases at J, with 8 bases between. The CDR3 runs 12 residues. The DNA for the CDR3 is TGTGCCAGCAGCTTTGCCGTAGCTGAAGCTTTCTTT. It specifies CASSFAVAEAFF. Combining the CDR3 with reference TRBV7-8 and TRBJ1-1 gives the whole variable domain GAGVSQSPRYKVAKRGQDVALRCDPISGHVSLFWYQQALGQGPEFLTYFQNEAQLDKSGLPSDRFFAERPEGSVSTLKIQRTQQEDSAVYLCASSFAVAEAFFGQGTRLTVV.

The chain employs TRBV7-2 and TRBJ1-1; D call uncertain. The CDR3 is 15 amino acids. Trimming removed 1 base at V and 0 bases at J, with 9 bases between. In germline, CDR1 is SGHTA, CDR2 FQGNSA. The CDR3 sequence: CASSLGVGMNTEAFF. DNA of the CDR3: TGTGCCAGCAGCTTAGGGGTCGGGATGAACACTGAAGCTTTCTTT.

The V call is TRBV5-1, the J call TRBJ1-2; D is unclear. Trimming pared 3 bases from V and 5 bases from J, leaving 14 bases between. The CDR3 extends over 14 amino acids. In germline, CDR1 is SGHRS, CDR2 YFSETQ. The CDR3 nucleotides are TGCGCCAGCAGCTCGGTCCTTTCCTCGTATGGCTACACCTTC. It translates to CASSSVLSSYGYTF. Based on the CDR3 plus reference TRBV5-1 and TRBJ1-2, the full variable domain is KAGVTQTPRYLIKTRGQQVTLSCSPISGHRSVSWYQQTPGQGLQFLFEYFSETQRNKGNFPGRFSGRQFSNSRSEMNVSTLELGDSALYLCASSSVLSSYGYTFGSGTRLTVV.

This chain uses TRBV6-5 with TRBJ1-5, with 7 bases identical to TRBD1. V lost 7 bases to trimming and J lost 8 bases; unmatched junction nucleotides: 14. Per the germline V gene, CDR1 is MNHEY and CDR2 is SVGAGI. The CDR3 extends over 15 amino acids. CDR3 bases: TGTGCCAGCACCGCATCGACAGGGTCCGGAGAGCCCCAGCATTTT. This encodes CASTASTGSGEPQHF.

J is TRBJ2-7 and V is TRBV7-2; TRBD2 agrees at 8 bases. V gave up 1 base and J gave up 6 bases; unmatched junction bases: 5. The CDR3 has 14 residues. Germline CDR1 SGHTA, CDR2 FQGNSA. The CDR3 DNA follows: TGTGCCAGCAGCTTAGACGGGGGGGCCGGCGAGCAGTACTTC. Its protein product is CASSLDGGAGEQYF.

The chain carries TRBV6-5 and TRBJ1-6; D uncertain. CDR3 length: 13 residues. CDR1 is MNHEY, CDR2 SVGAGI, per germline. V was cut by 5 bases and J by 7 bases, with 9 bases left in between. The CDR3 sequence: CASSILQNSPLHF. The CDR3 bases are TGTGCCAGCAGTATCCTACAGAATTCACCCCTCCACTTT.

The CDR3 DNA sequence: TGTGCCAGCAGTCCGGGACTAGCGGGGGGGCGTCCCTCCTACAATGAGCAGTTCTTC. Its protein is CASSPGLAGGRPSYNEQFF. The rearrangement links TRBV27 to TRBJ2-1; 16 bases fit TRBD2. Germline-derived CDR1 and CDR2 are MNHEY and SMNVEV (reference sequence). The V gene end was trimmed by 5 bases and the J gene end by 0 bases; junction bases not matched to a gene: 7. The CDR3 contains 19 residues.

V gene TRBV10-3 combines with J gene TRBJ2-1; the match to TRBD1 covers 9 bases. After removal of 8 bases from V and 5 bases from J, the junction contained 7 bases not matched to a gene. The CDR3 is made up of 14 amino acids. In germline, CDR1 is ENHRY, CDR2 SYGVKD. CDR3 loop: CAILGDRVDNEQFF. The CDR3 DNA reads TGTGCCATCCTCGGGGACAGGGTCGACAATGAGCAGTTCTTC.

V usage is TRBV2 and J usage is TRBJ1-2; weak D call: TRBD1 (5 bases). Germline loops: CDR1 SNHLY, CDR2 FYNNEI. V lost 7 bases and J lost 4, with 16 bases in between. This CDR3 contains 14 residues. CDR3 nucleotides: TGTGCCAGCAAGGAGATGCAGGGCGTCTATGGCTACACCTTC. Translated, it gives CASKEMQGVYGYTF.

The CDR3 loop reads CASSPGTGAPYTQYF. CDR3 coding DNA: TGTGCCAGCAGCCCCGGGACAGGGGCTCCCTATACGCAGTATTTT. The J gene is TRBJ2-3, the V gene TRBV28; 10 bases fit TRBD1. The CDR3 is 15 amino acids. J was trimmed by 7 bases and V by 6 bases; bases with no gene match: 10. Germline values: CDR1 MDHEN, CDR2 SYDVKM.

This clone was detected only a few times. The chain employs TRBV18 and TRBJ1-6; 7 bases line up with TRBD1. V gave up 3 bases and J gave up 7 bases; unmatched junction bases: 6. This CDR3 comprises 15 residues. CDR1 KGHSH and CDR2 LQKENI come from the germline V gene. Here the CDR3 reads CASSPTGDGNSPLHF. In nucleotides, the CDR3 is TGTGCCAGCTCACCTACAGGGGACGGAAATTCACCCCTCCACTTT.

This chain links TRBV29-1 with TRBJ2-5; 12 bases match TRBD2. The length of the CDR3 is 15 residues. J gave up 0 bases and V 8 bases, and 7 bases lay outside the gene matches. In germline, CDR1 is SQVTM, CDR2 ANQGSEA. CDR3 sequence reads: CSPKRTSGNQETQYF. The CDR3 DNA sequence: TGCAGCCCCAAACGGACTAGCGGGAACCAAGAGACCCAGTACTTC.

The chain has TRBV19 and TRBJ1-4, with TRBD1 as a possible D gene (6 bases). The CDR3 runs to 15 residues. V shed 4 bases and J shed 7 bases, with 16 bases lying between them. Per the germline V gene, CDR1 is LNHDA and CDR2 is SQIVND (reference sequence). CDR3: CASSTLGTHAEKLFF. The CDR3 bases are TGTGCCAGTAGTACCCTCGGGACACACGCTGAAAAACTGTTTTTT.

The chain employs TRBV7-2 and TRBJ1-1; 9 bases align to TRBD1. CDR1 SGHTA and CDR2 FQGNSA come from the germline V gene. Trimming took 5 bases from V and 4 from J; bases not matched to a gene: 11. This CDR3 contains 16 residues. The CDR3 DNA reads TGTGCCAGCAGCCCGGACAGGGGCCTGAGGGGCACTGAAGCTTTCTTT. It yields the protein CASSPDRGLRGTEAFF.

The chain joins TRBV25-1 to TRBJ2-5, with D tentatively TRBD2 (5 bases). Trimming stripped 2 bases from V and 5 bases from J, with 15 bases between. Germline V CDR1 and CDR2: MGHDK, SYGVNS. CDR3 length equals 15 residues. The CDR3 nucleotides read TGTGCCAGCAGTGAACCCTCCGGGCCGGGGGAGACCCAGTACTTC. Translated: CASSEPSGPGETQYF.

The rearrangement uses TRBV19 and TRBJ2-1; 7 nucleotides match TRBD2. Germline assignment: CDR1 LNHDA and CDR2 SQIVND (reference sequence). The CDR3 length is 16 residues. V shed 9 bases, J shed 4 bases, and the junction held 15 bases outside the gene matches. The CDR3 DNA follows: TGTGCCAGGGCTCGGGTTCGGGAGCGGGGTTACAATGAGCAGTTCTTC. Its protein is CARARVRERGYNEQFF.

The CDR3 coding sequence is TGTGCCAGCAGCCACCAGGGTAATGAAAAACTGTTTTTT. This gives the protein CASSHQGNEKLFF. The rearrangement links TRBV16 to TRBJ1-4, with a weak D call TRBD1 (5 bases). The V end lost 3 bases, the J end lost 4 bases, and 6 bases lay between the germline ends. CDR3 length: 13 amino acids. Germline CDR1 reads KGHSY; CDR2 reads FQNENV.

CDR3 residues: CASSAMESPVYEQYF. CDR3 coding DNA: TGTGCCAGCTCGGCAATGGAGTCCCCAGTCTACGAGCAGTACTTC. The gene calls are TRBV9 and TRBJ2-7; D is unresolved. Germline CDR1 and CDR2: SGDLS and YYNGEE. This CDR3 has 15 amino acids. V lost 7 bases and J 3 bases, leaving 20 bases between the germline ends. Supplemented by reference TRBV9 and TRBJ2-7, the full variable domain reads DSGVTQTPKHLITATGQRVTLRCSPRSGDLSVYWYQQSLDQGLQFLIQYYNGEERAKGNILERFSAQQFPDLHSELNLSSLELGDSALYFCASSAMESPVYEQYFGPGTRLTVT.